This entry describes one T cell receptor (beta chain). This receptor's antigen is unknown. No clone much larger than this one lies a single base away; base qualities are absent. From the cysteine through the phenylalanine, the CDR3 covers 15 amino acids. Only the CDR3 part of the read is kept: 45 bases, read in frame from the first base. Per the germline V gene (reference sequence), SGHKS is the CDR1 and YYEKEE is the CDR2. The library was built by means of 5' RACE. The instrument given in TCRdb is Illumina HiSeq 2500. A second roughly 6 to 12 cycle PCR used a sample-barcoded 5' primer and a J-beta primer mix. A template-switch 5' adaptor carrying 12 random nucleotides introduced a unique molecular identifier onto each TCR beta cDNA molecule. At least 3 million CDR3-containing paired-end reads were obtained from each sample. First-strand cDNA synthesis was performed from all RNA using the Mint cDNA synthesis kit, with priming by a TRBC-specific oligonucleotide. All cDNA was treated with uracil-DNA glycosylase and then went through a first 18-cycle PCR with the universal primers M1SS and BC2_uni_R. As for how the authors treated the data: Normalization of each sample was performed by random selection of 1 million high-quality reads, each carrying a distinct molecular identifier. Instead of being binned into consensus sequences, reads with shared molecular identifiers were discarded. MiTCR, with a Q25 quality threshold and the strictest error-elimination algorithm, was used for CDR3 identification, clonotype clustering and error correction. A nonparametric unseen species model using Euler transformation provided a lower-bound estimate of total TCR beta diversity. Using fastp at Q25 and MiXCR, TCRdb reprocessed the public reads and kept productive beta chains. One record per CDR3 amino acid sequence lists the most common genes and DNA. The V and J calls come from TCRdb's annotation, not from the publication. Recorded for this sample are around 800,000 distinct CDR3 sequences; roughly 50% of them occurred a single time. Approximately 40% of the sample rests with the top ten.

These data belong to a study of blood T cells in healthy people across ages (dated by TCRdb to the mid-2010s). Describing the broader study: Template switching captured roughly one uniquely barcoded TCR beta cDNA molecule per two T cells in model experiments. Using deep sequencing normalized with unique cDNA molecular identifiers, the study measured how TCR beta repertoire diversity changes with age. Donors were grouped into four age groups: young (average roughly 17 years), middle-aged (roughly 37), aged (about 60) and long-lived (around 80). To avoid experimental bias, donors of different ages were randomly spread across the sequencing lanes. The study analyzed two additional independent replicas of 1 million unique cDNA reads from the same blood draw for two donors, one aged 18 to 30 and one aged 80 or older.

Systemically healthy Caucasian individuals from Russia, around 38 in total and aged about 6 to 100 years, were included as donors. Each donor gave 8 to 10 milliliters of peripheral blood, drawn into EDTA-treated Vacutainer tubes. Ficoll-Paque density-gradient centrifugation was used to isolate PBMCs, with at least 6 million obtained per sample. Trizol reagent was used to extract total RNA from the PBMCs, yielding at least 6 micrograms per sample. Naive CD45RAhigh/CD27high T cell percentages were measured by flow cytometry on a PBMC aliquot from every donor. Findings and caveats that apply to the study as a whole: Compared with the aged group, the long-lived group had more naive CD4+ T cells, fewer expanded clones and increased TCR diversity, a pattern suggesting age selection. There was a strong correlation between observed TCR beta diversity and the percentage of naive T cells measured by flow cytometry. As age increased, observed TCR beta diversity per million T cells dropped in a roughly linear way, and a significant reduction was already evident by age roughly 40. Because the CMV infection status of the donors was unknown, age-related changes in expanded clonotypes may potentially have been confounded. Estimates of total diversity from one million sequenced T cells were regarded as lower bounds and underestimates. Conclusive comparison of naive and antigen-experienced compartments was prevented by the profiling of bulk unsorted PBMCs.

The chain uses TRBV5-5 and TRBJ2-5; 8 junctional bases match TRBD1. The better agreement between TRBJ2-7 and the DNA end casts doubt on the J call. Sequencing was performed on blood. The TCR comes from a man at least 80 years old in good health. The nucleotides are TGTGCCAGCAGCTGGGGTGGACAGGGAAAGTCCGAGCAGTACTTC. This sequence encodes CASSWGGQGKSEQYF.